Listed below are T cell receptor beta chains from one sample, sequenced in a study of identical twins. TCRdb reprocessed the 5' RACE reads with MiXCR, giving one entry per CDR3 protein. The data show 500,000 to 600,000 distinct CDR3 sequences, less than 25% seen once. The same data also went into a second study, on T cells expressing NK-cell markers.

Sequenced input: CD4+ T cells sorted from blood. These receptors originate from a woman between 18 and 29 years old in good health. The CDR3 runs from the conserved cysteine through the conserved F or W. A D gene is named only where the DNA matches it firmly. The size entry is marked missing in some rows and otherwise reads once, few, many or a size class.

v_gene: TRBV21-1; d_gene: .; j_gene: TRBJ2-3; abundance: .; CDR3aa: CASTPSGGPDTQYF; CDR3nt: TGTGCCAGCACCCCTAGCGGGGGTCCAGATACGCAGTATTTT
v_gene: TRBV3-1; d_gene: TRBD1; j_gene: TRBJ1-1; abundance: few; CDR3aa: CASSLGTGEINTEAFF; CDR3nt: TGTGCCAGCAGCCTTGGGACAGGTGAAATAAACACTGAAGCTTTCTTT
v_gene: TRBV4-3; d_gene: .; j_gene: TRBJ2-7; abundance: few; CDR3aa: CASSQDTQEYYEQYF; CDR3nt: TGCGCCAGCAGCCAAGATACCCAGGAATACTACGAGCAGTACTTC
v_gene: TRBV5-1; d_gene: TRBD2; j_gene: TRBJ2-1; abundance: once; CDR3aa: CASSSLGEGWGEQFF; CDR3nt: TGCGCCAGCAGCTCCCTAGGGGAGGGGTGGGGTGAGCAGTTCTTC
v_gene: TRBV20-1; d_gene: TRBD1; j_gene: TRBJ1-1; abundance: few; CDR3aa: CSASDRDRPTFF; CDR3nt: TGCAGTGCTAGTGATCGGGACAGGCCAACTTTCTTT
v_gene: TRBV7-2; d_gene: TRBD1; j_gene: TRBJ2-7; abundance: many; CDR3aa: CASSPTGDPYEQYF; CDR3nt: TGTGCCAGCAGCCCGACAGGGGACCCCTACGAGCAGTACTTC
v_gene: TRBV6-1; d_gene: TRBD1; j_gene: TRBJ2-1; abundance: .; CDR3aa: CATRSGQGVNNEQFF; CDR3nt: TGTGCCACCCGGTCGGGACAGGGGGTCAACAATGAGCAGTTCTTC
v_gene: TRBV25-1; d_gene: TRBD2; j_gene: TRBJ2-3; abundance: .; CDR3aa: CASRKTSGVTDTQYF; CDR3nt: TGTGCCAGCAGGAAGACTAGCGGGGTCACAGATACGCAGTATTTT
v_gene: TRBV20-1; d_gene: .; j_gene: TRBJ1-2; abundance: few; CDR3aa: CSAYRVGGYTF; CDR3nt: TGCAGTGCTTACAGGGTAGGAGGCTACACCTTC
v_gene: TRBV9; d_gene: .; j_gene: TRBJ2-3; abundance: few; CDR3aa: CASSARITDTQYF; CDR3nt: TGTGCCAGCAGCGCAAGAATCACAGATACGCAGTATTTT
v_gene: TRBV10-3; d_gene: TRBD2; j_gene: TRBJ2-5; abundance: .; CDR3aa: CAISERTSGTNQETQYF; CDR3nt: TGTGCCATCAGTGAGAGGACTAGCGGGACGAACCAAGAGACCCAGTACTTC
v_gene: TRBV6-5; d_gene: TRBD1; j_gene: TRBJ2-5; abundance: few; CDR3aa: CASSYGQGWAQYF; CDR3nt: TGTGCCAGCAGTTACGGACAGGGCTGGGCCCAGTACTTC
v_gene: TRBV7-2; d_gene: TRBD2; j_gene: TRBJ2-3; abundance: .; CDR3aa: CASSLVAGASDTQYF; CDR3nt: TGTGCCAGCAGCTTAGTAGCGGGAGCGTCAGATACGCAGTATTTT
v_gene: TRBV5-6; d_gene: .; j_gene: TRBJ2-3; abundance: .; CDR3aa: CASSPPWRSYTDTQYF; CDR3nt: TGTGCCAGCAGCCCGCCTTGGCGGAGCTACACAGATACGCAGTATTTT
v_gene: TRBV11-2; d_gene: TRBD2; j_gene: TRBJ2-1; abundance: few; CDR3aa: CASSLEGTSGSGEQFF; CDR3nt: TGTGCCAGCAGCTTAGAAGGGACTAGCGGGAGTGGTGAGCAGTTCTTC
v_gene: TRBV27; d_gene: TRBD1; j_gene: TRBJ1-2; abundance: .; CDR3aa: CASRWDRASHGYTF; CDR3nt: TGTGCCAGCAGATGGGACAGGGCCTCGCATGGCTACACCTTC
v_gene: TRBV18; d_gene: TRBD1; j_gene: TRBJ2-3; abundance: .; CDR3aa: CASSPGQSSTDTQYF; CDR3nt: TGTGCCAGCTCGCCGGGACAGAGTAGCACAGATACGCAGTATTTT
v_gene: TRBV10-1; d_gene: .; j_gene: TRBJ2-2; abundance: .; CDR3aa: CASSPPGGGELFF; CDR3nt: TGCGCCAGCAGTCCCCCTGGGGGAGGGGAGCTGTTTTTT
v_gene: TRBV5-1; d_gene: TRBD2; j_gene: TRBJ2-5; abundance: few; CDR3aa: CASSLEWGGRETQYF; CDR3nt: TGCGCCAGCAGCTTGGAGTGGGGGGGTAGGGAGACCCAGTACTTC
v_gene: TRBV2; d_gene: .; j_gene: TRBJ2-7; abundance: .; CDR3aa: CASNGNQRYEQYF; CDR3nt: TGTGCCAGCAATGGAAACCAACGCTACGAGCAGTACTTC
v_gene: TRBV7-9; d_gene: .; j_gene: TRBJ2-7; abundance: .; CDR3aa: CASSKLVSQVPHF; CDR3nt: TGTGCCAGCAGCAAGTTGGTGTCACAGGTCCCGCACTTC
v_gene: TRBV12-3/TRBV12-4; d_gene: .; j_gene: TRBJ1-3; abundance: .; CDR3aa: CASKEDLLRNTIYF; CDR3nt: TGTGCCAGCAAAGAGGACCTACTGAGAAACACCATATATTTT
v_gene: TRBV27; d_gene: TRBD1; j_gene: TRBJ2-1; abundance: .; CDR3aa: CASSPQQGRDEQFF; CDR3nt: TGTGCCAGCAGTCCCCAACAGGGGCGGGATGAGCAGTTCTTC
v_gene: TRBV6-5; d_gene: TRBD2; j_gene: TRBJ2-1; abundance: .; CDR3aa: CASSPSGLADNEQFF; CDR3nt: TGTGCCAGCAGTCCCTCGGGACTAGCGGACAATGAGCAGTTCTTC
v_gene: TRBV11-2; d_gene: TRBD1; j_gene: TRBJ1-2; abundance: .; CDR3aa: CASRRTGEGYTF; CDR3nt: TGTGCCAGCAGACGGACAGGGGAGGGCTACACCTTC
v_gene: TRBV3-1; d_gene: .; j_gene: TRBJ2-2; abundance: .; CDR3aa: CASSQNGPNTGELFF; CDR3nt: TGTGCCAGCAGCCAGAACGGACCCAACACCGGGGAGCTGTTTTTT